This entry features one T cell receptor (beta chain) sequence. An end of the junction differs from the germline gene, which may be a read error. Germline loops: CDR1 SEHNR, CDR2 FQNEAQ (reference sequence). The CDR3 totals 12 residues. This sample was taken from a study of control samples from healthy donors and cancer patients. Some clones are missing from TCRdb's copy, which holds only in-frame ones; the method was immunoSEQ multiplex PCR. The repertoire holds hundreds of thousands of clones, with around nine tenths as singletons. The sequence was obtained from a man aged 40-55 years with head and neck cancer. The rearrangement joins TRBV7-9 to TRBJ2-7, with D perhaps matching TRBD2 (5 bases). The sequenced sample was PBMCs. This CDR3 reads CASSLDEGNENF. CDR3 DNA sequence: TGTGCCAGCAGCTTAGATGAGGGCAACGAGAACTTC.